This is a list of T cell receptor beta chains from one sample in a study of shared clonotypes between healthy human individuals. Some clones are missing from TCRdb's copy, which holds only in-frame ones; the method was immunoSEQ multiplex PCR. The table has 2 million to 2.5 million clones, about 94% seen once. The sequenced material came from naive CD8+ T cells sorted from blood. Every receptor here comes from a man in his late teens or twenties in good health. The CDR3 runs from the conserved cysteine through the conserved F or W. The D gene is left open where the match is weak. The size field is filled for only some rows; it gives once, few, many or a size class.

CDR3nt: TGTGCCTGGAATCATTGGGCGGGGGGCCAAGAGACCCAGTACTTC
CDR3aa: CAWNHWAGGQETQYF
abundance: .
j_gene: TRBJ2-5
d_gene: TRBD2
v_gene: TRBV30

CDR3nt: TGTGCCAGCAGCTTATTCAGCACAGATACGCAGTATTTT
CDR3aa: CASSLFSTDTQYF
abundance: .
j_gene: TRBJ2-3
d_gene: .
v_gene: TRBV11-2

CDR3nt: TGTGCCAGCATTGAACTGGGAGGTGGAGCCAAAAACATTCAGTACTTC
CDR3aa: CASIELGGGAKNIQYF
abundance: .
j_gene: TRBJ2-4
d_gene: .
v_gene: TRBV2

CDR3nt: TGTGCCAGCAGTTTATCGGGGAGGCTAGCGGGGGTCAGCTCCTACAATGAGCAGTTCTTC
CDR3aa: CASSLSGRLAGVSSYNEQFF
abundance: .
j_gene: TRBJ2-1
d_gene: TRBD2
v_gene: TRBV27

CDR3nt: TGTGCCAGCAGCGTTAAGGACAGGGGGAGAGGCTACACCTTC
CDR3aa: CASSVKDRGRGYTF
abundance: once
j_gene: TRBJ1-2
d_gene: TRBD1
v_gene: TRBV9

CDR3nt: TGTGCCAGCAGTTTATCCCCGGGGACAGACTCCTACGAGCAGTACTTC
CDR3aa: CASSLSPGTDSYEQYF
abundance: .
j_gene: TRBJ2-7
d_gene: TRBD1
v_gene: TRBV27

CDR3nt: TGTGCCAGCAGCCCCCGGGACAGGGGTAGTGAAGCTTTCTTT
CDR3aa: CASSPRDRGSEAFF
abundance: .
j_gene: TRBJ1-1
d_gene: TRBD1
v_gene: TRBV25-1

CDR3nt: TGTGCCAGCGGGGAAAAAGGGACTGAAGCTTTCTTT
CDR3aa: CASGEKGTEAFF
abundance: once
j_gene: TRBJ1-1
d_gene: .
v_gene: TRBV27

CDR3nt: TGTGCCAGCAATCGATACACCGGGGAGCTGTTTTTT
CDR3aa: CASNRYTGELFF
abundance: .
j_gene: TRBJ2-2
d_gene: .
v_gene: TRBV2

CDR3nt: TGTGCCAGCAGTGGGGCATTTGAATATAGCAATCAGCCCCAGCATTTT
CDR3aa: CASSGAFEYSNQPQHF
abundance: .
j_gene: TRBJ1-5
d_gene: .
v_gene: TRBV2